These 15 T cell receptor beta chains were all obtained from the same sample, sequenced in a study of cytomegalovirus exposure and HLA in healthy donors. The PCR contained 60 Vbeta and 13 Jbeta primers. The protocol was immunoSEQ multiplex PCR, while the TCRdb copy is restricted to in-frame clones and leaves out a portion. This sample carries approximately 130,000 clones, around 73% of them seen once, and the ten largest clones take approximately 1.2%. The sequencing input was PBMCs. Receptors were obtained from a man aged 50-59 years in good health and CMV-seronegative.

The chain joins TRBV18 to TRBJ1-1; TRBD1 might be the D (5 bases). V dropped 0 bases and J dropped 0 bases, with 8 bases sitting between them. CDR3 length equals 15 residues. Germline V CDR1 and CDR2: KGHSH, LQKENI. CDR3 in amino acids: CASSPPPGMNTEAFF. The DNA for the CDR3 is TGTGCCAGCTCACCACCCCCAGGGATGAACACTGAAGCTTTCTTT.

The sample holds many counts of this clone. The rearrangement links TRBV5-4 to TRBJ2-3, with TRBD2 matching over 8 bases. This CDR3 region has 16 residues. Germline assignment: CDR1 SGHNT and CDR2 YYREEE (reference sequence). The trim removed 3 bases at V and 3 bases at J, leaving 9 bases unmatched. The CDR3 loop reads CASSYPGAGGTDTQYF. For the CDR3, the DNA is TGTGCCAGCAGCTACCCCGGGGCGGGAGGTACAGATACGCAGTATTTT. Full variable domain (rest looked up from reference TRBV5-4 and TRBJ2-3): ETGVTQSPTHLIKTRGQQVTLRCSSQSGHNTVSWYQQALGQGPQFIFQYYREEENGRGNFPPRFSGLQFPNYSSELNVNALELDDSALYLCASSYPGAGGTDTQYFGPGTRLTVL.

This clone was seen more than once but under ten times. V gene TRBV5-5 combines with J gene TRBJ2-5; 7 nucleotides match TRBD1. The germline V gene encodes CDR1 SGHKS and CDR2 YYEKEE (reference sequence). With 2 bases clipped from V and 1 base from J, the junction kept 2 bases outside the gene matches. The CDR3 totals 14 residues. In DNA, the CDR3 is TGTGCCAGCAGCTTAAGGGGGCCCCAAGAGACCCAGTACTTC. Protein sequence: CASSLRGPQETQYF.

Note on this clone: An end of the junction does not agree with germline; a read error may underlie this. The CDR3, as DNA: TGTGCTAGCAGTTCAACTAGCGGGAGACCCGAGTTGGAGACCCAGTACTTC. Translation gives CASSSTSGRPELETQYF. The chain employs TRBV7-7 and TRBJ2-5; 11 positions match TRBD2. Germline CDR1 reads SSHAT; CDR2 reads FNYEAQ (reference sequence). This CDR3 has 17 residues.

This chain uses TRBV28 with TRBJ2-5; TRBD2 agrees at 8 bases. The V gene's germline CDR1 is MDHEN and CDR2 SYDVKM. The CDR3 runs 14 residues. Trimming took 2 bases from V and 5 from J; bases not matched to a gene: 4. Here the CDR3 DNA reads TGTGCCAGCAGTTTAGCGGGAGGAATCGAGACCCAGTACTTC. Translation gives CASSLAGGIETQYF.

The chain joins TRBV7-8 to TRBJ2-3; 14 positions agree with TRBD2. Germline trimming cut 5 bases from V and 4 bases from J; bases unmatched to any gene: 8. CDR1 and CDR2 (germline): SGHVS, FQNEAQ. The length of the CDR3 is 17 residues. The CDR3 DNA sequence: TGTGCCAGCAGCCTGGGGGGACTAGCGGGAGTTGCAGATACGCAGTATTTT. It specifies CASSLGGLAGVADTQYF.

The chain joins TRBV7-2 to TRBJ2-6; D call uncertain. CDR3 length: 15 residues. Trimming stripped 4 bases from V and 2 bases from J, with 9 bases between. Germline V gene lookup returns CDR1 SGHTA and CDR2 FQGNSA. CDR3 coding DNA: TGTGCCAGCAGCTCAGGCTCCCCTGGGGCCAACGTCCTGACTTTC. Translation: CASSSGSPGANVLTF.

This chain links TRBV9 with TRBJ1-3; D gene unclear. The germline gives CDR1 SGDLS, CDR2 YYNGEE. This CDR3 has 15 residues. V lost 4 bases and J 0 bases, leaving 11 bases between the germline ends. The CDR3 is CASSPPGSSGNTIYF. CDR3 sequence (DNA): TGTGCCAGCAGCCCGCCCGGGAGCTCTGGAAACACCATATATTTT. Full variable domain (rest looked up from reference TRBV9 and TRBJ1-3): DSGVTQTPKHLITATGQRVTLRCSPRSGDLSVYWYQQSLDQGLQFLIQYYNGEERAKGNILERFSAQQFPDLHSELNLSSLELGDSALYFCASSPPGSSGNTIYFGEGSWLTVV.

The CDR3 is CASREEGGDGSNQPQHF. For the CDR3, the DNA is TGTGCCAGCAGAGAGGAGGGTGGGGACGGGAGCAATCAGCCCCAGCATTTT. The genes are TRBV2 and TRBJ1-5; perhaps TRBD1 as D (5 bases). Germline V gene sequence: CDR1 SNHLY, CDR2 FYNNEI. The CDR3 contains 17 residues. The V gene lost 6 bases and the J gene lost 1 base, with 19 bases spanning the gap.

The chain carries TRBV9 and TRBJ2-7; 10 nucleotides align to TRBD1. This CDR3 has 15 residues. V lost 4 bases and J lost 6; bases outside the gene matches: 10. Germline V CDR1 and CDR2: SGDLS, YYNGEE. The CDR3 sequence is CASSPTGTGEFEQYF. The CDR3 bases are TGTGCCAGCAGCCCGACCGGGACAGGGGAGTTCGAGCAGTACTTC.

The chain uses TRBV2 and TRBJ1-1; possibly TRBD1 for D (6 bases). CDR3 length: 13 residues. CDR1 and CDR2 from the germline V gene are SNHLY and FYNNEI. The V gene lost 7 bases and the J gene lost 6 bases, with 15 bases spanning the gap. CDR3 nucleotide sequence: TGTGCCAGCACCCAGGGGAACACGGCTGAAGCTTTCTTT. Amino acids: CASTQGNTAEAFF.

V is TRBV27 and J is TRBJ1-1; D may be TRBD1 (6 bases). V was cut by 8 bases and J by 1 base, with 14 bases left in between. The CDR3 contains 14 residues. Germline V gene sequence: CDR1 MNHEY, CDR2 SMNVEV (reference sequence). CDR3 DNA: TGTGCCAGCGGCTACAGGGACGGGAACACTGAAGCTTTCTTT. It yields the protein CASGYRDGNTEAFF.

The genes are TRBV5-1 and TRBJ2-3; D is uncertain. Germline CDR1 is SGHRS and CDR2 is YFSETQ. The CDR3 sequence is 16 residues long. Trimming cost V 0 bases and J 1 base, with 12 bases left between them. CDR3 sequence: CASSLGGPTGTDTQYF. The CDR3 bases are TGCGCCAGCAGCTTGGGAGGCCCCACGGGCACAGATACGCAGTATTTT.

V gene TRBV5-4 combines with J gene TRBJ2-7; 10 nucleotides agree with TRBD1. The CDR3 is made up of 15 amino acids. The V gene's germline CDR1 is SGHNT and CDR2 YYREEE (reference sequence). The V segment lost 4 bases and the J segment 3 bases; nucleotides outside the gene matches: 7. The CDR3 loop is CASSITGTGDYEQYF. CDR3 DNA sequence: TGTGCCAGCAGCATAACCGGGACAGGGGACTACGAGCAGTACTTC. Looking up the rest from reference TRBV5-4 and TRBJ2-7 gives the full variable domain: ETGVTQSPTHLIKTRGQQVTLRCSSQSGHNTVSWYQQALGQGPQFIFQYYREEENGRGNFPPRFSGLQFPNYSSELNVNALELDDSALYLCASSITGTGDYEQYFGPGTRLTVT.

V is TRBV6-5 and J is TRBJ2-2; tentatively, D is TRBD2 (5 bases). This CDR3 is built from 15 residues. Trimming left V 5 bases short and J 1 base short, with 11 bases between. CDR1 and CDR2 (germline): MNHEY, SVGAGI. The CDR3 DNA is TGTGCCAGCAGTCACGGGGTCGGGAACACCGGGGAGCTGTTTTTT. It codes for CASSHGVGNTGELFF.